The present T cell receptor beta chain was sequenced within a study of PD-1 blockade in classical Hodgkin lymphoma. The time point: cycle 4 day 1 (C4D1), after more than five weeks of nivolumab. No patient escaped relapse after autologous stem cell transplantation, and brentuximab vedotin exposure varied. With magnetic negative selection, CD4+ T cells were purified from PBMCs that had been thawed. Responses achieved at best were complete response, partial response or progressive disease. This CDR3 region has 12 residues. The germline V gene has CDR1 KGHSH and CDR2 LQKENI. V lost 2 bases to trimming and J lost 7 bases; unmatched junction nucleotides: 0. Clones were read by immunoSEQ multiplex PCR, and TCRdb kept only the in-frame ones, dropping some. The sample includes about 22,000 clones, approximately 68% seen only once; the top ten take around 1.2%. About this clone: Antigen: not known.

Study-level findings and limits: At C4D1, TCR diversity had climbed significantly for CD4+ cells, though not for CD8+ cells. Newly diagnosed patients had baseline TCR diversity that was reportedly lower than that of healthy donors. The baseline diversity of complete responders showed similarity to that of newly diagnosed patients.

The sample was CD4+ T cells from blood, taken before the fourth cycle of nivolumab. The origin of this receptor is a human donor with classical Hodgkin lymphoma. The chain couples TRBV18 to TRBJ1-1; the match to TRBD1 covers 8 bases. CDR3 sequence (DNA): TGTGCCAGCTCACCAGGGACAGGTGAAGCTTTCTTT. It codes for CASSPGTGEAFF.